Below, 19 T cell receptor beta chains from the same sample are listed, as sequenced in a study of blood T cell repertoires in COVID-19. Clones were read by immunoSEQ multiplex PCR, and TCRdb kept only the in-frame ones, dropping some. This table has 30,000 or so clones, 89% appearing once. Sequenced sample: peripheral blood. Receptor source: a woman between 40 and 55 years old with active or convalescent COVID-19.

For the CDR3, the DNA is TGTGCCAGCAGCGTAGAGGGACTAGGGGAAGAGACCCAGTACTTC. It is translated as CASSVEGLGEETQYF. The chain links TRBV9 to TRBJ2-5, with 8 positions matching TRBD2. V trimming: 0 bases; J trimming: 3 bases; junction bases outside the gene matches: 4. CDR3 size: 15 residues. Germline CDR1 and CDR2: SGDLS and YYNGEE.

Here the CDR3 reads CSVAGGLGQFF. The CDR3 nucleotides read TGCAGCGTCGCCGGGGGTTTAGGGCAGTTCTTC. This chain uses TRBV29-1 with TRBJ2-1, with D tentatively TRBD2 (6 bases). Trimming shortened V by 6 bases and J by 12 bases, and 15 bases separated the two germline ends. Germline CDR1 and CDR2: SQVTM and ANQGSEA. This CDR3 is built from 11 residues.

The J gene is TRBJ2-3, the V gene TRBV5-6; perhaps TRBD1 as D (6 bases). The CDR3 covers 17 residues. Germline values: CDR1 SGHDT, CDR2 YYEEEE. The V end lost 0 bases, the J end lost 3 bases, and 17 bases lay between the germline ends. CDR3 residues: CASSLEGSGQGTDTQYF. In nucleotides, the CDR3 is TGTGCCAGCAGCTTGGAGGGTTCAGGGCAGGGGACAGATACGCAGTATTTT.

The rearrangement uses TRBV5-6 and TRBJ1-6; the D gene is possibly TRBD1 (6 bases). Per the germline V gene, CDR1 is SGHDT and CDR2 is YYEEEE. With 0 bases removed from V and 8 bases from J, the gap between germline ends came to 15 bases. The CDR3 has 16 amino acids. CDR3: CASSLVGAGEDSPLHF. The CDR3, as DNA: TGTGCCAGCAGCTTGGTGGGGGCAGGGGAAGATTCACCCCTCCACTTT.

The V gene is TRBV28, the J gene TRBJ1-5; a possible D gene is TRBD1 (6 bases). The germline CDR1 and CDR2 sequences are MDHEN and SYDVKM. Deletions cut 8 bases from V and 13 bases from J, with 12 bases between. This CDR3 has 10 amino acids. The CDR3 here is CASGRGFQHF. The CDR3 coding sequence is TGTGCCAGCGGAAGGGGGTTTCAGCATTTT.

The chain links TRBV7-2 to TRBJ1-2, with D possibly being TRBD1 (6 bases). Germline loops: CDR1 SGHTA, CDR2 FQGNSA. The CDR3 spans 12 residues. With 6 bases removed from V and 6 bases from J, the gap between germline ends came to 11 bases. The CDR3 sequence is CASRFTGNGYTF. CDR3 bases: TGTGCCAGCAGATTCACAGGGAATGGCTACACCTTC.

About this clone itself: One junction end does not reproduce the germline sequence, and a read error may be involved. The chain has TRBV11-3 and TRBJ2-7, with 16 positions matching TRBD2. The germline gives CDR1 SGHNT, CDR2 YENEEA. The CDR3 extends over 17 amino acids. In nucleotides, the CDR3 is TGTGCCAGTAGCTTGGGACTAGCGGGAGGGAACTCCTACGAGCAGTACTTC. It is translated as CASSLGLAGGNSYEQYF.

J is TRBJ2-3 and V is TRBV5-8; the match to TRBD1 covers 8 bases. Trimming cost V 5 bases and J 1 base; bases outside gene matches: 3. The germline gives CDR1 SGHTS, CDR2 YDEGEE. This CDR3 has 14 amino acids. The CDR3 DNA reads TGTGCCAGCAGTATACAGGGGGGCACAGATACGCAGTATTTT. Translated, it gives CASSIQGGTDTQYF.

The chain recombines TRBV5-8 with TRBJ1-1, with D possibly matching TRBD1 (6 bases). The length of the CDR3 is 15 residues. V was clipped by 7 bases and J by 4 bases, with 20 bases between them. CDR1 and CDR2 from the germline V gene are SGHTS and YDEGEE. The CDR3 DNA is TGTGCCAGCCCTGGGTCCGGAGTCAGGGGCACTGAAGCTTTCTTT. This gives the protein CASPGSGVRGTEAFF.

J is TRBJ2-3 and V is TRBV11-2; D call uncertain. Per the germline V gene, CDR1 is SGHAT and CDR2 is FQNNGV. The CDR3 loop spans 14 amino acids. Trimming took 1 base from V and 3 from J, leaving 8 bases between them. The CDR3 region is CASSLVGPTDTQYF. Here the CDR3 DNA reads TGTGCCAGCAGCTTAGTTGGCCCAACAGATACGCAGTATTTT.

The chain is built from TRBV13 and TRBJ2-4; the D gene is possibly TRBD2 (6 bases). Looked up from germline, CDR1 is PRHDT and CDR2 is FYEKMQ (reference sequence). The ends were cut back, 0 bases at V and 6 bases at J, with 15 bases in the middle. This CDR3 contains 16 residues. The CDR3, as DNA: TGTGCCAGCAGCTTAGGGATCGGAGGGCTCTTAAACATTCAGTACTTC. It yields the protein CASSLGIGGLLNIQYF.

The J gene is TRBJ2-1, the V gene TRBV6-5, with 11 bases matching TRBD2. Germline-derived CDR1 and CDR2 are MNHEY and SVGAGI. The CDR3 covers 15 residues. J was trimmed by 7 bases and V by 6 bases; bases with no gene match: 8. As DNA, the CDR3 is TGTGCCAGCAGAAATAGCGGGAGGGCCCGAAATGAGCAGTTCTTC. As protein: CASRNSGRARNEQFF.

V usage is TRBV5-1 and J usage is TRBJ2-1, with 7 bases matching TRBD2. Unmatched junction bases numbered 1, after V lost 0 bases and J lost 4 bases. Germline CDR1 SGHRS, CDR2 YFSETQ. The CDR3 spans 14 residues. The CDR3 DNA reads TGCGCCAGCAGCTTGGCAGCGGGATACAATGAGCAGTTCTTC. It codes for CASSLAAGYNEQFF.

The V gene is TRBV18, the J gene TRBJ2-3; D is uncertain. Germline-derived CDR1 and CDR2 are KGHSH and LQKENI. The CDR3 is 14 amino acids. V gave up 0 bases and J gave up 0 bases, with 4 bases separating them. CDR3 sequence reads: CASSPPSSTDTQYF. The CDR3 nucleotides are TGTGCCAGCTCACCACCCTCTAGCACAGATACGCAGTATTTT.

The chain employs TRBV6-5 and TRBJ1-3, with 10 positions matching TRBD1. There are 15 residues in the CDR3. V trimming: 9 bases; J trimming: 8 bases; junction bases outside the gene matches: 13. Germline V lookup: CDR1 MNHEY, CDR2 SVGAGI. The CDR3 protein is CASKLFDRGLDTIYF. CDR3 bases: TGTGCCAGTAAACTTTTTGACAGGGGGCTGGACACCATATATTTT.

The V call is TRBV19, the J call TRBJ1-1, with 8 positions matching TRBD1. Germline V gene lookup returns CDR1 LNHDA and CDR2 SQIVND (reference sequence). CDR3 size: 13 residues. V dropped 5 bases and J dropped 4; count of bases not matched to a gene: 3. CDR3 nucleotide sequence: TGTGCCAGTAGTCAGGACAGGGCCACTGAAGCTTTCTTT. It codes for CASSQDRATEAFF.

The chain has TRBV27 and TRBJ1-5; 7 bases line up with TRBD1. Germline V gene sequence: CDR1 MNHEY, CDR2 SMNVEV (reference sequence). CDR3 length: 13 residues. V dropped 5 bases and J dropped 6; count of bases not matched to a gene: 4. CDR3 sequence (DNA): TGTGCCAGCAGTGAACAGGGGCCTCAGCCCCAGCATTTT. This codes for CASSEQGPQPQHF.

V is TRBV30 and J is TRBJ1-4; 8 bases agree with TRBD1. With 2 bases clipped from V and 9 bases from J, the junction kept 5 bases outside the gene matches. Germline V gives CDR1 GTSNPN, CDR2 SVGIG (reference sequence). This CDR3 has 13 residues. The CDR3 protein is CAWSIGQGQKLFF. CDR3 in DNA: TGTGCCTGGAGTATCGGACAGGGTCAAAAACTGTTTTTT.

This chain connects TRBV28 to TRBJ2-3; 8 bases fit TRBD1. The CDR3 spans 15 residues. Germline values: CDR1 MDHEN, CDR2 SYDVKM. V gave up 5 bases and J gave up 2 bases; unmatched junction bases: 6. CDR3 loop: CASSLDRGLTDTQYF. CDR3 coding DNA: TGTGCCAGCAGTCTAGACAGGGGCCTCACAGATACGCAGTATTTT.